The 8 T cell receptor beta chains given below trace back to one sample, sequenced in a study of OX40 agonist ivuxolimab in advanced cancers. This table comes from immunoSEQ multiplex PCR, and its TCRdb copy is limited to in-frame clones, with some not included. The sample lists fewer than 85,000 clones, around 80% occurring once. This material consisted of CD4+ or CD8+ T cells sorted from blood, taken in a trial of the OX40 agonist ivuxolimab. Receptor source: an adult with an advanced solid tumor such as melanoma, head and neck, liver or kidney cancer.

V is TRBV4-1 and J is TRBJ2-3; 13 bases match TRBD2. Germline CDR1 MGHRA, CDR2 YSYEKL. The ends lost 3 bases at V and 1 base at J; junction bases unmatched: 4. The CDR3 loop spans 17 amino acids. The CDR3 loop reads CASSQGGLAGGTDTQYF. The DNA of the CDR3 is TGCGCCAGCAGCCAGGGTGGACTAGCGGGAGGCACAGATACGCAGTATTTT.

V is TRBV2 and J is TRBJ2-5; no firm D call. The J call may not be correct, given that the DNA end is closer to TRBJ2-7. CDR1 SNHLY and CDR2 FYNNEI come from the germline V gene. This CDR3 has 13 residues. The CDR3 sequence is CASSADRSYEQYF. CDR3 nucleotide sequence: TGTGCCAGCAGCGCTGACCGCTCCTACGAGCAGTACTTC.

The sample holds a few counts of this clone. The rearrangement joins TRBV28 to TRBJ2-1, with D uncertain. Germline values: CDR1 MDHEN, CDR2 SYDVKM. This CDR3 contains 13 residues. The V end lost 5 bases, the J end lost 0 bases, and 5 bases lay between the germline ends. The CDR3 region has the DNA TGTGCCAGCAGTCTTGACTCCTACAATGAGCAGTTCTTC. It encodes CASSLDSYNEQFF. The entire variable domain, with the rest obtained from reference TRBV28 and TRBJ2-1, is as follows: DVKVTQSSRYLVKRTGEKVFLECVQDMDHENMFWYRQDPGLGLRLIYFSYDVKMKEKGDIPEGYSVSREKKERFSLILESASTNQTSMYLCASSLDSYNEQFFGPGTRLTVL.

V is TRBV5-1 and J is TRBJ2-2; 13 bases are shared with TRBD2. Germline-derived CDR1 and CDR2 are SGHRS and YFSETQ. J lost 4 bases, V lost 4 bases, and 4 bases had no gene match. The CDR3 consists of 16 residues. CDR3 region: CASSLGLAGATGELFF. CDR3 nucleotide sequence: TGCGCCAGCAGCCTCGGACTAGCGGGAGCCACCGGGGAGCTGTTTTTT. Using reference TRBV5-1 and TRBJ2-2 for the parts outside the CDR3, the full variable domain is KAGVTQTPRYLIKTRGQQVTLSCSPISGHRSVSWYQQTPGQGLQFLFEYFSETQRNKGNFPGRFSGRQFSNSRSEMNVSTLELGDSALYLCASSLGLAGATGELFFGEGSRLTVL.

The genes are TRBV5-1 and TRBJ2-7; D ambiguous. V lost 0 bases to trimming and J lost 1 base, with 14 bases between them. CDR3 length equals 16 residues. CDR1 SGHRS and CDR2 YFSETQ come from the germline V gene. The CDR3 is CASSLGPSLPSYEQYF. CDR3 bases: TGCGCCAGCAGCTTGGGTCCATCCCTCCCTTCCTACGAGCAGTACTTC.

This chain uses TRBV19 with TRBJ2-3, with TRBD2 as a possible D gene (6 bases). The germline V gene has CDR1 LNHDA and CDR2 SQIVND (reference sequence). Trimming stripped 3 bases from V and 4 bases from J, with 17 bases between. CDR3 length equals 16 residues. The DNA of the CDR3 is TGTGCCAGTAGTATTAGGGCTACCGCGGGGCCAGATACGCAGTATTTT. It is translated as CASSIRATAGPDTQYF.

The V call is TRBV7-8, the J call TRBJ1-3; D not resolved. V shed 5 bases and J shed 1 base, with 12 bases lying between them. There are 15 residues in the CDR3. CDR1 is SGHVS and CDR2 is FQNEAQ in the germline V gene. The CDR3 DNA follows: TGTGCCAGCAGCCCGAGGAGGGAGTCTGGAAACACCATATATTTT. Its protein product is CASSPRRESGNTIYF.

This chain links TRBV28 with TRBJ1-1, with 9 bases lining up with TRBD1. V lost 6 bases and J lost 6; bases outside the gene matches: 20. Germline V gives CDR1 MDHEN, CDR2 SYDVKM. CDR3 length: 18 residues. CDR3 loop: CASRPPPDRGMFGAEAFF. CDR3 in DNA: TGTGCCAGCAGACCGCCCCCGGACAGGGGAATGTTTGGAGCTGAAGCTTTCTTT.